The entry below describes one T cell receptor (beta chain). Its target is not known. As to treatment: some 20 received Ad26.COV2.S at low or high dose, single or two shots; 5 received placebo; per-sample allocation not given. Material that was analyzed had been drawn on day 63 after the first vaccine or placebo injection. Whoever gave the sample was an adult aged 18-55 years in Boston. Germline V gives CDR1 SEHNR, CDR2 FQNEAQ (reference sequence). This CDR3 is built from 14 residues. With 5 bases clipped from V and 0 bases from J, the junction kept 2 bases outside the gene matches. The data belong to a study of Ad26.COV2.S vaccination and SARS-CoV-2 variants. Study-wide findings and caveats: Across vaccine and placebo recipients, the breadth of non-spike TCRs was similar. Measures of TCR breadth and depth may have fallen short of total T cell responses.

Data came from immunoSEQ multiplex PCR; TCRdb stores just in-frame clones and leaves some out. The sample lists about 450,000 clones, roughly nine tenths occurring once. Sequenced material: peripheral blood, taken in a trial of Ad26.COV2.S vaccine versus placebo. The receptor was isolated from a person between 18 and 65 years old who received the Ad26.COV2.S COVID-19 vaccine or a placebo. The gene calls are TRBV7-9 and TRBJ2-3; TRBD2 aligns across 7 bases. The CDR3 DNA reads as TGTGCCAGCAGCCCGGGACTAAGCACAGATACGCAGTATTTT. It yields the protein CASSPGLSTDTQYF.